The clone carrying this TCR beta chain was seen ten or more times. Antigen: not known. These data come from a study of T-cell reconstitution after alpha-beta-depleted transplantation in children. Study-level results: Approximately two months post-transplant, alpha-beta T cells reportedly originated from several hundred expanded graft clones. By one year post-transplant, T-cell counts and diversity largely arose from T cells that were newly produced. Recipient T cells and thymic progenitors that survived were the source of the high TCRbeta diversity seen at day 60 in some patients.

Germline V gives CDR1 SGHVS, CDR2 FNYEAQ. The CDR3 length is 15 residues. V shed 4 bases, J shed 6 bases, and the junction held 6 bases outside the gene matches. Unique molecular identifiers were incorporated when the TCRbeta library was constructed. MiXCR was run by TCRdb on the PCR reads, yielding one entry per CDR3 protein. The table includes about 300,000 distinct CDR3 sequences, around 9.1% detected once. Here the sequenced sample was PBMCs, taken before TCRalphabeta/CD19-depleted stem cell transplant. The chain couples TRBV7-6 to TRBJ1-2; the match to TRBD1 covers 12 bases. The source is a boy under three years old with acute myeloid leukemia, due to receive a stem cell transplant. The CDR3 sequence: CASSSRDRGRDGYTF. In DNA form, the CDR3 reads TGTGCCAGCAGCTCACGGGACAGGGGGCGCGATGGCTACACCTTC.